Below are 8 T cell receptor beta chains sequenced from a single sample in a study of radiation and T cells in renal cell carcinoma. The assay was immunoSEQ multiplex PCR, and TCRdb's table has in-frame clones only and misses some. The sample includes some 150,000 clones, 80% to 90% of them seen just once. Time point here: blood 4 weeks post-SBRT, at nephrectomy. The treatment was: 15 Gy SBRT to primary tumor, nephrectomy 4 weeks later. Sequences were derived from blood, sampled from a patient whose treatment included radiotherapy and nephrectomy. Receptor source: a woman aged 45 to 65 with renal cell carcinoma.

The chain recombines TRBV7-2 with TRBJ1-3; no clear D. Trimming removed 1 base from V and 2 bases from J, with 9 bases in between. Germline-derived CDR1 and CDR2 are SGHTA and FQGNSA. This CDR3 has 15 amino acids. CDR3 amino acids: CASSLDIGTGNTIYF. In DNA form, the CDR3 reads TGTGCCAGCAGCTTAGATATAGGAACTGGAAACACCATATATTTT. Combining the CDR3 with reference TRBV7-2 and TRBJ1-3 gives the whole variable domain GAGVSQSPSNKVTEKGKDVELRCDPISGHTALYWYRQSLGQGLEFLIYFQGNSAPDKSGLPSDRFSAERTGGSVSTLTIQRTQQEDSAVYLCASSLDIGTGNTIYFGEGSWLTVV.

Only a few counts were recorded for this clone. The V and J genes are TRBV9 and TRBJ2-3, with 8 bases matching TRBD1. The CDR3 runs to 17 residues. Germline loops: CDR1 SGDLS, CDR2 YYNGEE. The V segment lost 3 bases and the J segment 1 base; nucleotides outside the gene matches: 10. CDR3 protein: CASSGRTDRGGTDTQYF. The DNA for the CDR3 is TGTGCCAGCAGCGGACGAACCGACAGGGGTGGCACAGATACGCAGTATTTT.

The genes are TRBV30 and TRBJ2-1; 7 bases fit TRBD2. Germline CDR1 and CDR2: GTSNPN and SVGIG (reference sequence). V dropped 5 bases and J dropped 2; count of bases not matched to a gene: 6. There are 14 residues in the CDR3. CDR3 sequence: CAWGSGEAYNEQFF. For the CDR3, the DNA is TGTGCCTGGGGGAGCGGGGAAGCCTACAATGAGCAGTTCTTC.

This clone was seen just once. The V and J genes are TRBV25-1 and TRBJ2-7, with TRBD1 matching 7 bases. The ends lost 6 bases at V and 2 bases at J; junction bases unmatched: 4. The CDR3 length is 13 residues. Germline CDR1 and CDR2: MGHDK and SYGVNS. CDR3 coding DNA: TGTGCCAGCAGACGACAGGGAGCCTACGAGCAGTACTTC. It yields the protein CASRRQGAYEQYF.

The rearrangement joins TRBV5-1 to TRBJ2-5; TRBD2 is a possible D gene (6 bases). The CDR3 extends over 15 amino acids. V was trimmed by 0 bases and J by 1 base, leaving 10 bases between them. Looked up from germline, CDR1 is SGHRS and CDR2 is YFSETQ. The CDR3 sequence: CASSLDTGGQETQYF. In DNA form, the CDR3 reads TGCGCCAGCAGCTTGGATACCGGGGGCCAAGAGACCCAGTACTTC.

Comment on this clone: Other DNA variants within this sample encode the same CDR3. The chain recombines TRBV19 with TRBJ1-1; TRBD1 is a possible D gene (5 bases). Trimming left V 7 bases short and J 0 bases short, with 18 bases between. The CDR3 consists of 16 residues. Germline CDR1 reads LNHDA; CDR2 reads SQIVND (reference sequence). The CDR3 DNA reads TGTGCCAGTATTCGGAAAGGGGCACTCATGAACACTGAAGCTTTCTTT. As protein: CASIRKGALMNTEAFF.

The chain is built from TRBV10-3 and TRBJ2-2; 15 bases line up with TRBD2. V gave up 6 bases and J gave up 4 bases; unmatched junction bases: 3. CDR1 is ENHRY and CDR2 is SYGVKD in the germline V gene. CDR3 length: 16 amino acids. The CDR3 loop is CAISGLAGGGTGELFF. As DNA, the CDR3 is TGTGCCATCAGCGGACTAGCGGGAGGGGGCACCGGGGAGCTGTTTTTT.

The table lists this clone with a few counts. CDR3 coding DNA: TGCGCCAGCAGCCAAGCAGGGGGGAACACTGAAGCTTTCTTT. Translated: CASSQAGGNTEAFF. The chain employs TRBV4-1 and TRBJ1-1; 7 positions agree with TRBD1. CDR3 size: 14 residues. V trimming: 1 base; J trimming: 1 base; junction bases outside the gene matches: 0. The V gene's germline CDR1 is MGHRA and CDR2 YSYEKL.